One and the same sample provided the 17 T cell receptor beta chains below, sequenced in a study of control samples from healthy donors and cancer patients. Profiled with immunoSEQ multiplex PCR; TCRdb holds only in-frame clones, not every one. The data show 100,000 to 150,000 clones, with 80% to 95% seen just once and less than 2.5% held by the top ten. The source material was blood. The source is a woman aged 50 to 60 in good health.

This chain connects TRBV30 to TRBJ2-7, with D possibly matching TRBD1 (7 bases). Germline lookup yields CDR1 GTSNPN and CDR2 SVGIG (reference sequence). The CDR3 runs 12 residues. Trimming took 5 bases from V and 9 from J, leaving 17 bases between them. CDR3 region: CAWETGKEGQYF. DNA of the CDR3: TGTGCCTGGGAGACAGGGAAGGAGGGGCAGTACTTC.

J is TRBJ1-1 and V is TRBV19, with D tentatively TRBD1 (6 bases). The CDR3 runs 17 residues. Germline V CDR1 and CDR2: LNHDA, SQIVND (reference sequence). V gave up 3 bases and J gave up 0 bases, with 17 bases separating them. CDR3 in amino acids: CASSIGGQTFLNTEAFF. CDR3 DNA sequence: TGTGCCAGTAGTATTGGTGGACAGACCTTTCTGAACACTGAAGCTTTCTTT.

This chain links TRBV25-1 with TRBJ1-1, with TRBD1 identical over 7 bases. V was pared by 5 bases and J by 8 bases, with 5 bases of the junction left unmatched. CDR1 is MGHDK, CDR2 SYGVNS, per germline. This CDR3 contains 12 residues. This chain's CDR3 is CASSMDRTEAFF. In DNA form, the CDR3 reads TGTGCCAGCAGTATGGACAGGACGGAAGCTTTCTTT.

This clone has a handful of counts. V usage is TRBV12-3 or TRBV12-4 and J usage is TRBJ2-5; no clear D. V was clipped by 3 bases and J by 1 base, with 3 bases between them. This CDR3 is built from 12 residues. The CDR3 sequence: CASSLGQETQYF. CDR3 DNA: TGTGCCAGCAGTTTGGGCCAAGAGACCCAGTACTTC.

This clone appeared a single time. V gene TRBV12-3 or TRBV12-4 combines with J gene TRBJ1-2, with D unclear. The CDR3 runs 12 residues. V was pared by 7 bases and J by 6 bases, with 12 bases between. This CDR3 reads CASTLYPNGYTF. As DNA, the CDR3 is TGTGCCAGCACCCTTTACCCGAATGGCTACACCTTC.

The V call is TRBV10-1, the J call TRBJ2-7; 8 bases agree with TRBD1. The trim removed 3 bases at V and 5 bases at J, leaving 15 bases unmatched. CDR1 and CDR2 from the germline V gene are WNHNN and SYGVQD (reference sequence). The CDR3 runs to 17 residues. The CDR3, as DNA: TGCGCCAGCAGTGACTCCCTGGACAGGGCCAATTTCGACGAGCAGTACTTC. Its protein is CASSDSLDRANFDEQYF.

The J gene is TRBJ2-2, the V gene TRBV30, with D possibly being TRBD1 (6 bases). CDR3 length: 13 amino acids. Germline CDR1 and CDR2: GTSNPN and SVGIG (reference sequence). V dropped 2 bases and J dropped 8 bases, with 12 bases sitting between them. CDR3 region: CAWSTQTGGELFF. The CDR3 DNA follows: TGTGCCTGGAGTACCCAGACAGGTGGGGAGCTGTTTTTT. Full variable domain (missing parts from reference TRBV30 and TRBJ2-2): SQTIHQWPATLVQPVGSPLSLECTVEGTSNPNLYWYRQAAGRGLQLLFYSVGIGQISSEVPQNLSASRPQDRQFILSSKKLLLSDSGFYLCAWSTQTGGELFFGEGSRLTVL.

This chain connects TRBV28 to TRBJ2-2, with D possibly matching TRBD1 (6 bases). Per the germline V gene, CDR1 is MDHEN and CDR2 is SYDVKM. Trimming removed 5 bases at V and 2 bases at J, with 9 bases between. CDR3 length: 14 amino acids. Here the CDR3 DNA reads TGTGCCAGCAGTCCGGACAGAAACACCGGGGAGCTGTTTTTT. Translation gives CASSPDRNTGELFF. The variable domain in full, with the rest retrieved from reference TRBV28 and TRBJ2-2, is DVKVTQSSRYLVKRTGEKVFLECVQDMDHENMFWYRQDPGLGLRLIYFSYDVKMKEKGDIPEGYSVSREKKERFSLILESASTNQTSMYLCASSPDRNTGELFFGEGSRLTVL.

The chain is built from TRBV5-4 and TRBJ2-3; D is unresolved. CDR1 is SGHNT, CDR2 YYREEE, per germline (reference sequence). Between the trimmed V and J ends, which lost 4 bases and 1 base, there was a span of 16 bases. The CDR3 is made up of 16 amino acids. The CDR3 spells CASSGAGRLGTDTQYF. As DNA, the CDR3 is TGTGCCAGCAGCGGCGCCGGTCGCCTGGGCACAGATACGCAGTATTTT.

The chain has TRBV5-1 and TRBJ1-1; a possible D gene is TRBD1 (5 bases). Germline CDR1 and CDR2: SGHRS and YFSETQ. The V and J ends lost 6 bases and 1 base respectively, with 19 bases between them. The CDR3 is 16 residues long. The CDR3 loop is CASILGVPGRNTEAFF. In nucleotides, the CDR3 is TGCGCCAGCATCCTGGGGGTTCCAGGGAGGAACACTGAAGCTTTCTTT.

The chain has TRBV7-8 and TRBJ1-4; TRBD1 is a possible D gene (5 bases). Germline V gives CDR1 SGHVS, CDR2 FQNEAQ. CDR3 length: 15 residues. V lost 2 bases and J 6 bases, leaving 13 bases between the germline ends. The CDR3 DNA is TGTGCCAGCAGCTTACAGGGTGTTGGTGATGAAAAACTGTTTTTT. It codes for CASSLQGVGDEKLFF.

The genes are TRBV4-2 and TRBJ1-6; possibly TRBD1 for D (6 bases). This CDR3 has 14 residues. The ends were cut back, 0 bases at V and 13 bases at J, with 13 bases in the middle. CDR1 and CDR2 from the germline V gene are LGHNA and YNFKEQ. The CDR3 DNA reads as TGTGCCAGCAGCCAAGATTCCGACAGGATGCCCCTCCACTTT. Its protein is CASSQDSDRMPLHF.

The rearrangement links TRBV6-5 to TRBJ2-1; a possible D gene is TRBD2 (6 bases). V was shortened by 8 bases and J by 9 bases, with 20 bases between the two germline ends. The V gene's germline CDR1 is MNHEY and CDR2 SVGAGI. This CDR3 is 14 amino acids long. The CDR3 spells CASQLSGGTGEQFF. DNA of the CDR3: TGTGCCAGCCAGTTAAGTGGGGGGACGGGTGAGCAGTTCTTC.

Written as DNA, the CDR3 is TGTGCCAGCAGTCATAGCGGGGGGGCCGTTAATGAGCAGTTCTTC. It translates to CASSHSGGAVNEQFF. The chain combines TRBV6-5 with TRBJ2-1; 11 bases are a match to TRBD2. The CDR3 is 15 residues long. The junction had 7 bases not matched to a gene; V was cut back by 5 bases and J by 7 bases. CDR1 and CDR2 from the germline V gene are MNHEY and SVGAGI.

V gene TRBV7-9 combines with J gene TRBJ1-1; no reliable D call. The CDR3 covers 15 residues. Looked up from germline, CDR1 is SEHNR and CDR2 is FQNEAQ (reference sequence). V lost 0 bases and J 0 bases, leaving 8 bases between the germline ends. This chain's CDR3 is CASSLASALNTEAFF. As DNA, the CDR3 is TGTGCCAGCAGCTTAGCCTCGGCTCTGAACACTGAAGCTTTCTTT.

The chain links TRBV27 to TRBJ1-4; D is perhaps TRBD1 (5 bases). V was trimmed by 6 bases and J by 8 bases, leaving 16 bases between them. The germline V gene encodes CDR1 MNHEY and CDR2 SMNVEV (reference sequence). The CDR3 spans 14 residues. The CDR3 is CASRRDPKGEKLFF. CDR3 coding DNA: TGTGCCAGCAGACGCGACCCGAAGGGGGAAAAACTGTTTTTT.

The chain uses TRBV28 and TRBJ1-1; D call uncertain. Germline CDR1 and CDR2: MDHEN and SYDVKM. V was pared by 6 bases and J by 6 bases, with 11 bases between. The CDR3 sequence is 12 residues long. The CDR3 sequence: CASSPRISEAFF. The CDR3 DNA follows: TGTGCCAGCAGCCCCCGCATCTCTGAAGCTTTCTTT.